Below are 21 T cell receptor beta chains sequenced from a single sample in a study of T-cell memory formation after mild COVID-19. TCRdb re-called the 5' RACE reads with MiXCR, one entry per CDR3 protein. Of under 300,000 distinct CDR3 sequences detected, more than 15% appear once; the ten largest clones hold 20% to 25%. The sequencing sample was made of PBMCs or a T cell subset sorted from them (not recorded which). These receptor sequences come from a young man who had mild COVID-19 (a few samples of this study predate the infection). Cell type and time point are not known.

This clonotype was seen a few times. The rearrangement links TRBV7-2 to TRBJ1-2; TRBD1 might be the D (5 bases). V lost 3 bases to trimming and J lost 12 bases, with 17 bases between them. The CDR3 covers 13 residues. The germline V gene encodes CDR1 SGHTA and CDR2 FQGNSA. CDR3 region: CASSLGRGEPDTF. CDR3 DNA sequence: TGTGCCAGCAGCTTGGGACGCGGGGAGCCGGACACCTTC.

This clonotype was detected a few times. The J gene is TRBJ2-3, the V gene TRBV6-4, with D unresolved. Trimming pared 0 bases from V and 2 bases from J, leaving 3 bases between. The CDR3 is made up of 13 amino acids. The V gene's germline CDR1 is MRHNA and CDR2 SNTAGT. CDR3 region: CASSDSHTDTQYF. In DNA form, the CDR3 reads TGTGCCAGCAGTGACTCCCACACAGATACGCAGTATTTT.

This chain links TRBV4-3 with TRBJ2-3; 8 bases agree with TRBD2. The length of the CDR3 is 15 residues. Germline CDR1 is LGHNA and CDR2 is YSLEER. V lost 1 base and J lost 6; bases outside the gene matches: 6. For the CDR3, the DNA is TGCGCCAGCAGCCAAGTGGGGGGACTAGTGGATACGCAGTATTTT. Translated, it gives CASSQVGGLVDTQYF.

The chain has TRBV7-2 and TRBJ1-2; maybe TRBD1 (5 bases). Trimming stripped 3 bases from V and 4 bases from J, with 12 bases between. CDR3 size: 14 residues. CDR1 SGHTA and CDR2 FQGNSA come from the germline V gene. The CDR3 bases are TGTGCCAGCAGCTTGAGGGGTGGGGTCTATGGCTACACCTTC. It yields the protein CASSLRGGVYGYTF.

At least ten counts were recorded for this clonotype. CDR3 in amino acids: CASSSHPIGGEQYF. The CDR3 DNA is TGTGCCAGCAGCTCGCACCCTATTGGGGGCGAGCAGTACTTC. The rearrangement links TRBV7-2 to TRBJ2-7; D assignment may be TRBD1 or TRBD2 (5 bases each). Per the germline V gene, CDR1 is SGHTA and CDR2 is FQGNSA. V lost 4 bases and J 6 bases, leaving 16 bases between the germline ends. The CDR3 has 14 amino acids.

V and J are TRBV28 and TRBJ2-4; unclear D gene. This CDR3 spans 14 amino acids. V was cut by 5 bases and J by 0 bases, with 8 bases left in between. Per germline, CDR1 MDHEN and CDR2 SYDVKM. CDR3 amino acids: CASSALLAKNIQYF. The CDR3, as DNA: TGTGCCAGCAGTGCACTACTAGCCAAAAACATTCAGTACTTC.

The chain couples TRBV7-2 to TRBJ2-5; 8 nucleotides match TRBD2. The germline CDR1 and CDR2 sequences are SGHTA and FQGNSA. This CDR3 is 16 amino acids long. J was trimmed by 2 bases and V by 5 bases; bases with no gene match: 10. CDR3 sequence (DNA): TGTGCCAGCAGCAGAGCGAGCGGGGGTGGGCAAGAGACCCAGTACTTC. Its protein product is CASSRASGGGQETQYF.

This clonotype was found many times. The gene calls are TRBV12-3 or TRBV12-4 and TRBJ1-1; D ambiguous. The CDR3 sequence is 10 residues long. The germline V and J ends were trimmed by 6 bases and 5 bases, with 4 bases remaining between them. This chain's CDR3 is CASSRTEAFF. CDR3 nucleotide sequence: TGTGCCAGCAGCCGTACTGAAGCTTTCTTT.

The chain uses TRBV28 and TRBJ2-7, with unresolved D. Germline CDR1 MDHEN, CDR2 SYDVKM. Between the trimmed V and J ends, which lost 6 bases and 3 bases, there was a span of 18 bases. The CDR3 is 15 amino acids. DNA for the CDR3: TGTGCCAGCAGCCCTACGACTCCGCCGGGCTACGAGCAGTACGTC. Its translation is CASSPTTPPGYEQYV.

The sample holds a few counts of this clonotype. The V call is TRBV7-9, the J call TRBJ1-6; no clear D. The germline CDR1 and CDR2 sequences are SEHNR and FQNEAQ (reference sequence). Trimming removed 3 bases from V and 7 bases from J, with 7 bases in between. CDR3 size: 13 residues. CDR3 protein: CASSFGRNSPLHF. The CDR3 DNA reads TGTGCCAGCAGCTTTGGTAGAAATTCACCCCTCCACTTT.

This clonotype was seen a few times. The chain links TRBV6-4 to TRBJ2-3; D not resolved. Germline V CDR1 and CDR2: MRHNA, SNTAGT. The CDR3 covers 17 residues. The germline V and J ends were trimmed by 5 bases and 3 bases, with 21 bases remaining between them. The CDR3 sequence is CASSRDPSPSQTDTQYF. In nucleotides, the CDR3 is TGTGCCAGCAGTCGCGACCCGTCGCCGTCTCAGACAGATACGCAGTATTTT.

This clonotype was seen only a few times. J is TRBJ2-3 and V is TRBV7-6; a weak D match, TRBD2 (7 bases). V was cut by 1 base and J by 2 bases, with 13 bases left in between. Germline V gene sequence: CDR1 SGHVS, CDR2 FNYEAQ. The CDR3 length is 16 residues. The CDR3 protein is CASSLGGLAATDTQYF. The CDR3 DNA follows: TGTGCCAGCAGCTTAGGGGGGCTAGCGGCCACAGATACGCAGTATTTT.

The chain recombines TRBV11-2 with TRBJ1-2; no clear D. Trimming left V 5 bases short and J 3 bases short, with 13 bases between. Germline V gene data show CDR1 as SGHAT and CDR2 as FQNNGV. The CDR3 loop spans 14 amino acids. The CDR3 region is CASSPGVYHYGYTF. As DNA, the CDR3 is TGTGCCAGCAGCCCTGGCGTCTATCACTATGGCTACACCTTC. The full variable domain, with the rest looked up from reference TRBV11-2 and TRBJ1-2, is EAGVAQSPRYKIIEKRQSVAFWCNPISGHATLYWYQQILGQGPKLLIQFQNNGVVDDSQLPKDRFSAERLKGVDSTLKIQPAKLEDSAVYLCASSPGVYHYGYTFGSGTRLTVV.

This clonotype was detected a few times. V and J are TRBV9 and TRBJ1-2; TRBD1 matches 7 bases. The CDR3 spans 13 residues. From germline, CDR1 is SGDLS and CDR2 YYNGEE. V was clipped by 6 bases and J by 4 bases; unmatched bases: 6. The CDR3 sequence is CASKGAGRYGYTF. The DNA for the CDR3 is TGTGCCAGCAAGGGGGCAGGGCGCTATGGCTACACCTTC.

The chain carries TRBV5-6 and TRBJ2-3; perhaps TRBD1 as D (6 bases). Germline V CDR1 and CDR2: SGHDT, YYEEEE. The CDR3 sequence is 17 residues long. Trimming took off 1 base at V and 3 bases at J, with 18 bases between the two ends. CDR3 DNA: TGTGCCAGCAGCTTGACTACGACAGGCCGTCCGACAGATACGCAGTATTTT. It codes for CASSLTTTGRPTDTQYF.

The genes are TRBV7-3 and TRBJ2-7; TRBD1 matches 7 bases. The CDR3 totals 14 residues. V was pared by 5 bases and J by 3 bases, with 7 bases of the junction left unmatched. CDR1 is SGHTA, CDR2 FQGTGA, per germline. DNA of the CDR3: TGTGCCAGCAGCCTATGGGGACAGAACTACGAGCAGTACTTC. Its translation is CASSLWGQNYEQYF.

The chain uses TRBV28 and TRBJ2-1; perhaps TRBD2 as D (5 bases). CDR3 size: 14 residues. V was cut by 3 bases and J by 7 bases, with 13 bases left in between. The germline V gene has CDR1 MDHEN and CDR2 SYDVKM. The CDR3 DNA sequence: TGTGCCAGCAGTTTTAGCACTAGGACGAATGAGCAGTTCTTC. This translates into CASSFSTRTNEQFF. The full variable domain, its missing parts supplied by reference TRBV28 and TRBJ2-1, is DVKVTQSSRYLVKRTGEKVFLECVQDMDHENMFWYRQDPGLGLRLIYFSYDVKMKEKGDIPEGYSVSREKKERFSLILESASTNQTSMYLCASSFSTRTNEQFFGPGTRLTVL.

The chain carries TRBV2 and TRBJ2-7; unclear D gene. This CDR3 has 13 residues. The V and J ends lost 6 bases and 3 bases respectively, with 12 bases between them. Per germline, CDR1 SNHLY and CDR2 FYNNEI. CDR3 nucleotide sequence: TGTGCCAGCAGCGAACACCTAGTCTACGAGCAGTACTTC. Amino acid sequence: CASSEHLVYEQYF.

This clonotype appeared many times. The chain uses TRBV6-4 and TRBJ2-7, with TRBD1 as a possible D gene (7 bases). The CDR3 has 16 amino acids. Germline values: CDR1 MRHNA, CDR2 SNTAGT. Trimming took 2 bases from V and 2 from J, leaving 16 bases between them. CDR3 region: CASSDLCGTATYEQYV. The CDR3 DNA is TGTGCCAGCAGTGACCTCTGCGGGACAGCTACCTACGAGCAGTACGTC.

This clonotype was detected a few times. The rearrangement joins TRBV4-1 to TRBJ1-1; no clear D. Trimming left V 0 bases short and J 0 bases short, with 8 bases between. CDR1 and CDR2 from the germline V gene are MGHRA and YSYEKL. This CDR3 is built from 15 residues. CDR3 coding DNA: TGCGCCAGCAGCCAAGAGTTTGTCATGAACACTGAAGCTTTCTTT. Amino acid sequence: CASSQEFVMNTEAFF.

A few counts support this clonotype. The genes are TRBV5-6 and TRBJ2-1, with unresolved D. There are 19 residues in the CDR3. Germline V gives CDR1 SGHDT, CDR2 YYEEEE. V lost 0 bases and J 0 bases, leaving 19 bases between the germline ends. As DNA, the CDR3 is TGTGCCAGCAGCTTGGCGGTTGGCAGAAGACAAAGCTCCTACAATGAGCAGTTCTTC. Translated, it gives CASSLAVGRRQSSYNEQFF. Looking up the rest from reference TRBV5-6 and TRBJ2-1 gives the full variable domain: DAGVTQSPTHLIKTRGQQVTLRCSPKSGHDTVSWYQQALGQGPQFIFQYYEEEERQRGNFPDRFSGHQFPNYSSELNVNALLLGDSALYLCASSLAVGRRQSSYNEQFFGPGTRLTVL.